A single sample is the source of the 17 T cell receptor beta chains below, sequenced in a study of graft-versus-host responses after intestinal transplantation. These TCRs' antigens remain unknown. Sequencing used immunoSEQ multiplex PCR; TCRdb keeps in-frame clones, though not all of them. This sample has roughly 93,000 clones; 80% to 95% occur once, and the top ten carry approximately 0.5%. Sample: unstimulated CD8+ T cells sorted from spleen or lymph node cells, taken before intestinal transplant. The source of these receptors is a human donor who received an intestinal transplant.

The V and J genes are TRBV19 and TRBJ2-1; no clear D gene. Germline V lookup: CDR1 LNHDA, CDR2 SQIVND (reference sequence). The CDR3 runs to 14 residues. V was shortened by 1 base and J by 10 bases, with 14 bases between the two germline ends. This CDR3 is CASSIAPGHWEQFF. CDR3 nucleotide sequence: TGTGCCAGTAGTATAGCTCCAGGTCATTGGGAGCAGTTCTTC.

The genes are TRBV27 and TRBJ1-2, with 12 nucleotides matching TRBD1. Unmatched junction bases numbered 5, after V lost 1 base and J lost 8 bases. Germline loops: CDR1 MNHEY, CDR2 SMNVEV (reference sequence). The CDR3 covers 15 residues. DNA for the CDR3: TGTGCCAGCAGTTTATTGGGACAGGGGGCTAAAGGCTACACCTTC. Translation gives CASSLLGQGAKGYTF.

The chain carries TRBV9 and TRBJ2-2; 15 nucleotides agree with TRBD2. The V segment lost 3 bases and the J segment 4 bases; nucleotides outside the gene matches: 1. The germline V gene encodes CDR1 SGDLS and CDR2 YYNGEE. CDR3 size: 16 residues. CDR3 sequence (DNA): TGTGCCAGCAGCGGGGGACTAGCGGGGGGCACCGGGGAGCTGTTTTTT. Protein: CASSGGLAGGTGELFF.

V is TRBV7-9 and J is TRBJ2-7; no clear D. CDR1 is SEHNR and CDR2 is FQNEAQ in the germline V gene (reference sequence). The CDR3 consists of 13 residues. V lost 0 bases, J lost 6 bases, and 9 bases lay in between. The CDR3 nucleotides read TGTGCCAGCAGCTTAGCGTTGACGGGCGAGCAGTACTTC. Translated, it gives CASSLALTGEQYF.

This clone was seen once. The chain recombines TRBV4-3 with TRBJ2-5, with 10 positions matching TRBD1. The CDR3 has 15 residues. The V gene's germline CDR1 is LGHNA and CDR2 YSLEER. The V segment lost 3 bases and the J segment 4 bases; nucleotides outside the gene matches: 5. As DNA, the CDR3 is TGCGCCAGCAGCCAGGGGACAGGGGTACCAGAGACCCAGTACTTC. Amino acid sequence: CASSQGTGVPETQYF.

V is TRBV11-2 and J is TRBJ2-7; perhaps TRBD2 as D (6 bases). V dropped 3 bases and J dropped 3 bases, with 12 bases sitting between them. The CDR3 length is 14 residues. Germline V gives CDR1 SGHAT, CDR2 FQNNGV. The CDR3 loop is CASSFSGEYYEQYF. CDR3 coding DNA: TGTGCCAGCAGCTTTAGCGGAGAGTACTACGAGCAGTACTTC.

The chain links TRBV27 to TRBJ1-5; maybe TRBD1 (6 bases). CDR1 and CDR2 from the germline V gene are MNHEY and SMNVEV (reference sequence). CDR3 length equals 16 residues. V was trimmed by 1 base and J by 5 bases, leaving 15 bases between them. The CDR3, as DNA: TGTGCCAGCAGTTTATATTCCGGCCAGGGGCATCAGCCCCAGCATTTT. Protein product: CASSLYSGQGHQPQHF.

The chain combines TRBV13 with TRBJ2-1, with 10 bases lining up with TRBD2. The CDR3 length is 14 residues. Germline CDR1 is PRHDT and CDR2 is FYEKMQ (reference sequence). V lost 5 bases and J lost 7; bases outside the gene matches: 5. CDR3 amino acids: CASSPRTSGNEQFF. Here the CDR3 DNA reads TGTGCCAGCAGCCCTAGGACTAGCGGTAATGAGCAGTTCTTC.

Here the CDR3 DNA reads TGTGCCATCAGTGACGTGGACACTTCCTACGAGCAGTACTTC. Translated, it gives CAISDVDTSYEQYF. The V call is TRBV10-3, the J call TRBJ2-7; tentatively, D is TRBD1 (5 bases). The V and J ends lost 3 bases and 1 base respectively, with 10 bases between them. The CDR3 consists of 14 residues. The V gene's germline CDR1 is ENHRY and CDR2 SYGVKD.

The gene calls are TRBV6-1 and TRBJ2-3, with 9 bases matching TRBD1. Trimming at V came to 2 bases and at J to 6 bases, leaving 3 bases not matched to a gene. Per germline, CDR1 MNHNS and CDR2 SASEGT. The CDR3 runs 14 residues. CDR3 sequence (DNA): TGTGCCAGCAGTGAACGGACAGGGGTGGATACGCAGTATTTT. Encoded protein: CASSERTGVDTQYF.

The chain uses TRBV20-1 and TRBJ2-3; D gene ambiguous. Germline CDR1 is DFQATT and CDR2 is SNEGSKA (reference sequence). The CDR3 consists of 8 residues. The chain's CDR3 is CTTDTQYF. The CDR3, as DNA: TGCACAACAGATACGCAGTATTTT.

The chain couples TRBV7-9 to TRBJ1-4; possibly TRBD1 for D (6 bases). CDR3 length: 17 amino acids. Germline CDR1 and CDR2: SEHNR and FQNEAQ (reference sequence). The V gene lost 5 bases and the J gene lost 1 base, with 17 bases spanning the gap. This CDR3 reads CASSRNLLQGTNEKLFF. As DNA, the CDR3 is TGTGCCAGCAGCCGAAACCTCCTACAGGGAACTAATGAAAAACTGTTTTTT.

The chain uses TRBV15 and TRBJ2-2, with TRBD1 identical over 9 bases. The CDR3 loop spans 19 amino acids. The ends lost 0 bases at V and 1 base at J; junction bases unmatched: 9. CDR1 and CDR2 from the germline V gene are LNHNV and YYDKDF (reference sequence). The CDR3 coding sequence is TGTGCCACCAGCAGAGATGCTTCCCCGGGACAGGGGAACACCGGGGAGCTGTTTTTT. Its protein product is CATSRDASPGQGNTGELFF.

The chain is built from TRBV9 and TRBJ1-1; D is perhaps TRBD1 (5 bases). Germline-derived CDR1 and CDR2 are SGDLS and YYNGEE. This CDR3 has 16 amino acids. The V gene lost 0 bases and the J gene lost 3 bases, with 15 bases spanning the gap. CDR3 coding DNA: TGTGCCAGCAGCGTAGGGGGAGGGGACGGATACACTGAAGCTTTCTTT. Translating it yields CASSVGGGDGYTEAFF.

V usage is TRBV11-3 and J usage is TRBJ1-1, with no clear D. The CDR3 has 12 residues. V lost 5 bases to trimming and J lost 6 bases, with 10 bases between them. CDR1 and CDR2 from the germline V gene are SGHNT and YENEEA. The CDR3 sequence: CASSPPGPEAFF. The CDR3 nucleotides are TGTGCCAGCAGCCCCCCCGGTCCTGAAGCTTTCTTT. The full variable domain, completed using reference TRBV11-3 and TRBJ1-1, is EAGVVQSPRYKIIEKKQPVAFWCNPISGHNTLYWYLQNLGQGPELLIRYENEEAVDDSQLPKDRFSAERLKGVDSTLKIQPAELGDSAVYLCASSPPGPEAFFGQGTRLTVV.

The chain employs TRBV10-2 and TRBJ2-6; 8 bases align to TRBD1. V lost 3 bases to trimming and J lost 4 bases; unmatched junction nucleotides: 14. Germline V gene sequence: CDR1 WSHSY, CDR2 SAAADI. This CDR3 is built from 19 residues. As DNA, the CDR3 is TGCGCCAGCAGTGACCCTAGGACAGGGATGATTTCCGGGGCCAACGTCCTGACTTTC. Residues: CASSDPRTGMISGANVLTF.

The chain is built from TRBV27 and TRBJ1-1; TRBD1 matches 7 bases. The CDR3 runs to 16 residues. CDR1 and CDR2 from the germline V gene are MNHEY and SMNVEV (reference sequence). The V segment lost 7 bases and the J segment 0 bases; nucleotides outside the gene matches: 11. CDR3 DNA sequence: TGTGCCAGCAAGGAATTGGGGACAGACATGAACACTGAAGCTTTCTTT. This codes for CASKELGTDMNTEAFF.